Listed below are T cell receptor beta chains from one sample, sequenced in a study of spatial heterogeneity in lung cancer. TCRdb re-called the 5' RACE reads through MiXCR, storing one row per CDR3 protein. The data contain some 2,000 distinct CDR3 sequences, about 8.2% of them seen just once; the ten biggest clones take up about 22%. This specimen was normal lung tissue next to the tumor, taken at surgery. Receptors originate from a male donor with early-stage non-small cell lung cancer. Both conserved end residues are part of each CDR3. D genes are given only for firm matches.

TRBV2,.,CASRDAGVDGEKLFF
TRBV4-2,TRBD2,CASSQRLAGSADTQYF
TRBV5-1,TRBD1,CASSYWDSNYGYTF
TRBV29-1,.,CSASNQEPYEQYF
TRBV3-1,TRBD2,CASSFSSGSVLNEQFF
TRBV6-2/TRBV6-3,.,CASRQPDSTGKNIQYF
TRBV20-1,TRBD1,CSAAPLPGQGGAGELFF
TRBV7-6,.,CASSLSHGSSYNEQFF
TRBV25-1,TRBD2,CASSESDAGGIGELFF
TRBV4-3,.,CASSQREGTDTQYF
TRBV20-1,TRBD2,CSAESGRDTQYF
TRBV9,.,CASSVMGQDTQYF
TRBV5-1,TRBD2,CASSTGASGSGANVLTF
TRBV7-2,.,CASSPPSGPGSGYTF
TRBV20-1,.,CSARVVGSKNIQYF
TRBV12-3/TRBV12-4,TRBD2,CASSTRLAGGLHEQFF
TRBV13,TRBD1,CASSYDRGGVDGYTF
TRBV12-3/TRBV12-4,TRBD1,CASTPGQGHSAYNEQFF
TRBV18,TRBD2,CASSLTSGEQFF
TRBV19,TRBD2,CASTTPASGSGELFF
TRBV7-9,.,CASSLGKPSTDTQYF
TRBV4-3,TRBD2,CASSQGLAGGQETQYF
TRBV29-1,.,CSVTEGSGTEAFF
TRBV6-6,.,CASRLNSDTEAFF
TRBV7-2,.,CASSPGQLQPQHF
TRBV14,TRBD1,CASSRGPNTEAFF
TRBV7-8,TRBD1,CASSRTGSDTQYF
TRBV7-9,.,CASSLLARNINEQFF
TRBV20-1,.,CRTARGWGTDTQYF
TRBV12-3/TRBV12-4,TRBD1,CASSGDRGSETQYF
TRBV27,.,CASSLVRGSTEAFF
TRBV5-1,.,CASSLAAGAGAQFF
TRBV7-8,.,CASSLVNQPQHF
TRBV10-3,.,CAISESIEGSLSPLHF
TRBV4-3,.,CASSQTTGYTGELFF
TRBV7-9,.,CASSLWLSTDTQYF
TRBV29-1,TRBD2,CSVLKRDGTDTQYF
TRBV7-6,TRBD1,CASSGQVFQETQYF
TRBV6-6,.,CASSYSQRYTDTQYF
TRBV3-1,TRBD1,CASSGTGEAGELFF